The rows below give T cell receptor beta chains drawn from one sample of a study of blood T cell repertoires in COVID-19. Assay used: immunoSEQ multiplex PCR; TCRdb lists only in-frame clones, some missing. The sample has some 330,000 clones, 92% seen once. Sequenced sample: PBMCs or T cells enriched from blood (not recorded which). These receptors all come from a woman in her 30s who had recovered from COVID-19. Both conserved end residues are part of each CDR3. A D gene is named only where the DNA matches it firmly. The size entry is marked missing in some rows and otherwise reads once, few, many or a size class.

clone size,V gene,D gene,CDR3 length,J gene,CDR3 DNA,CDR3 protein
-,TRBV28,TRBD1,14,TRBJ1-4,TGTGCCAGCAGTTACGAGACAGGGCCGAGAGGACTGTTTTTT,CASSYETGPRGLFF
-,TRBV9,TRBD2,14,TRBJ2-7,TGTGCCAGCAGCGTACAACTAGCGGGAGGCGAGCAGTACTTC,CASSVQLAGGEQYF
-,TRBV3-1/TRBV3-2,TRBD1,14,TRBJ1-2,TGTGCCAGCAGCCCAGGACAGGGGATGGATGGCTACACCTTC,CASSPGQGMDGYTF
-,TRBV4-1,-,12,TRBJ2-5,TGCGCCAGCAGCCAAGTAGTGGAGACCCAGTACTTC,CASSQVVETQYF
-,TRBV11-3,-,16,TRBJ2-3,TGTGCCAGCAGCTCCCACCCTGGCGGGGGCACAGATACGCAGTATTTT,CASSSHPGGGTDTQYF
once,TRBV4-3,TRBD1,14,TRBJ1-4,TGCGCCAGCAGCTGGGACAGGGGAGATGAAAAACTGTTTTTT,CASSWDRGDEKLFF
few,TRBV6-2/TRBV6-3,TRBD1,15,TRBJ2-7,TGTGCCAGCAGTTACGGTTGGACAGGGTCCTACGAGCAGTACTTC,CASSYGWTGSYEQYF
-,TRBV5-1,-,14,TRBJ1-4,TGCGCCAGCAGCTTTGGGGGCACGGGGGAAAAACTGTTTTTT,CASSFGGTGEKLFF
-,TRBV4-3,-,16,TRBJ2-7,TGCGCCAGCAGCCAAGTAGTGCGGGACGCGGCCTACGAGCAGTACTTC,CASSQVVRDAAYEQYF
-,TRBV6-2/TRBV6-3,TRBD2,17,TRBJ2-3,TGTGCCAGCAGTTACCTCTCGGGGGGGCCTGGCACAGATACGCAGTATTTT,CASSYLSGGPGTDTQYF
-,TRBV9,-,16,TRBJ1-1,TGTGCCAGCAGCGCCCGGGTGGTGGCAGATGGCACTGAAGCTTTCTTT,CASSARVVADGTEAFF
-,TRBV7-2,TRBD2,16,TRBJ2-1,TGTGCCAGCAGCTTTAGCTTGACTAGCGGGAGTAATGAGCAGTTCTTC,CASSFSLTSGSNEQFF
once,TRBV4-1,TRBD1,14,TRBJ2-7,TGCGCCAGCAGCCAACGGGACAGGGGGGGCGAGCAGTACTTC,CASSQRDRGGEQYF
-,TRBV18,TRBD1,14,TRBJ1-1,TGTGCCAGCTCACTCGGACAGGGAAACACTGAAGCTTTCTTT,CASSLGQGNTEAFF
-,TRBV11-2,-,16,TRBJ2-7,TGTGCCAGCAGCTCGCCGCGGAGGGCCCTATCCTACGAGCAGTACTTC,CASSSPRRALSYEQYF
-,TRBV30,-,13,TRBJ1-1,TGTGCCTGGAGTGTAAGGAGGGACGGAGGAGCTTTCTTT,CAWSVRRDGGAFF
-,TRBV30,-,11,TRBJ1-1,TGTGCCTGGGCTGTGAGTACTGAAGCTTTCTTT,CAWAVSTEAFF
-,TRBV7-8,-,15,TRBJ2-7,TGTGCCAGCAGCTTAGGCGTTCTTGAGTCTGACGAGCAGTACTTC,CASSLGVLESDEQYF
-,TRBV11-2,-,15,TRBJ2-1,TGTGCCAGCAGGGCCGTCGGAGGACCCTACAATGAGCAGTTCTTC,CASRAVGGPYNEQFF
-,TRBV18,-,14,TRBJ1-6,TGTGCCAGCTCACCGACAGAGGGGGTCTCACCCCTCCACTTT,CASSPTEGVSPLHF
-,TRBV4-2,-,17,TRBJ1-6,TGTGCCAGCAGCCAAGTAGGGGAACGAAGGGGTAATTCACCCCTCCACTTT,CASSQVGERRGNSPLHF
-,TRBV28,-,11,TRBJ1-1,TGTGCCAGCAGTTTCGGGAGGGAGGCCCTCTTT,CASSFGREALF
-,TRBV3-1/TRBV3-2,TRBD2,15,TRBJ2-5,TGTGCCAGCAGCCATGTAGCGGGGGCTCAAGAGACCCAGTACTTC,CASSHVAGAQETQYF
-,TRBV11-2,-,14,TRBJ2-7,TGTGCCCCGGGCCGCACTAGATCCCGTCCCGAGCAGTACTTC,CAPGRTRSRPEQYF
once,TRBV28,TRBD1,14,TRBJ1-4,TGTGCCAGCAGTCCTCACAGGGGCGGCGAAAAACTGTTTTTT,CASSPHRGGEKLFF
-,TRBV9,TRBD2,19,TRBJ2-1,TGTGCCAGCAGCGCGACCCCCGGACTAGCGGGGGGGGGATACAATGAGCAGTTCTTC,CASSATPGLAGGGYNEQFF
-,TRBV2,-,11,TRBJ2-1,TGTGCCAGCACCACTAGGAATGAGCAGTTCTTC,CASTTRNEQFF
-,TRBV11-3,TRBD1,14,TRBJ2-1,TGTGCCAGCAAGGGACAGGGTCCATACAATGAGCAGTTCTTC,CASKGQGPYNEQFF
-,TRBV27,TRBD1,16,TRBJ2-2,TGTGCCAGCAGTTTAGGCAGGGGGCGCGGCACCGGGGAGCTGTTTTTT,CASSLGRGRGTGELFF
-,TRBV10-1,TRBD1,15,TRBJ2-2,TGCGCCAGCAGAGGGACAGATTCTTTCACCGGGGAGCTGTTTTTT,CASRGTDSFTGELFF
-,TRBV27,TRBD1,15,TRBJ2-7,TGTGCCAGCAGTTCGGCCGGGACAGCTTCCTACGAGCAGTACTTC,CASSSAGTASYEQYF
-,TRBV11-2,TRBD2,15,TRBJ2-1,TGTGCCTCGCGTGGCCAGCGGGGGGCATACAATGAGCAGTTCTTC,CASRGQRGAYNEQFF
few,TRBV12-3/TRBV12-4,-,12,TRBJ2-7,TGTGCCAGCCGAGCGAGGGCCTACGAGCAGTACTTC,CASRARAYEQYF
-,TRBV28,TRBD1,13,TRBJ1-2,TGTGCCAGCAGAGACAGGGTGCACTATGGCTACACCTTC,CASRDRVHYGYTF
-,TRBV6-4,-,15,TRBJ1-6,TGTGCCAGCAGTTCCGGAGGTTCCCATAATTCACCCCTCCACTTT,CASSSGGSHNSPLHF
-,TRBV3-1/TRBV3-2,-,14,TRBJ1-2,TGTGCCAGCAGCCAAGAACGGAGGACCTATGGCTACACCTTC,CASSQERRTYGYTF
-,TRBV3-1/TRBV3-2,-,13,TRBJ1-5,TGTGCCAGCAGCTCGCAGGGAAATCAGCCCCAGCATTTT,CASSSQGNQPQHF
-,TRBV27,TRBD2,16,TRBJ2-3,TGTGCCAGCAGTTTATCGAGTAGCGGGGGGGCGGATACGCAGTATTTT,CASSLSSSGGADTQYF
few,TRBV12-3/TRBV12-4,-,13,TRBJ2-6,TGTGCCAGCGAGAGCTCTGGGGCCAACGTCCTGACTTTC,CASESSGANVLTF
-,TRBV6-2/TRBV6-3,TRBD2,15,TRBJ2-7,TGTGCCAGCAGCCCGCCCGGCGGGGGGGCACAAGAGCAGTACTTC,CASSPPGGGAQEQYF
-,TRBV18,TRBD1,14,TRBJ1-2,TGTGCCAGCTCATCGGGACAGGCGTGGAGTGGCTACACCTTC,CASSSGQAWSGYTF
-,TRBV11-3,-,15,TRBJ2-5,TGTGCCAGCAGCTTAGATGGGGGCTATCAAGAGACCCAGTACTTC,CASSLDGGYQETQYF
-,TRBV27,TRBD1,14,TRBJ2-7,TGTGCCAGCAGTTTTCTCCAGGGGGCCTACGAGCAGTACTTC,CASSFLQGAYEQYF
-,TRBV6-5,-,15,TRBJ2-1,TGTGCCAGCAGTTACGGGGACTCCGTTATTTATGAGCAGTTCTTC,CASSYGDSVIYEQFF
-,TRBV28,-,13,TRBJ1-1,TGTGCCAGCAGGAAAACAGGGCGCGGTGAAGCTTTCTTT,CASRKTGRGEAFF
once,TRBV18,TRBD1,14,TRBJ1-2,TGTGCCAGCTCACCCCCGGGACAGTTCTATGGCTACACCTTC,CASSPPGQFYGYTF
-,TRBV7-2,-,17,TRBJ2-1,TGTGCCAGCAGCCTGGCGGTCGGAGCCCCTACCTACAATGAGCAGTTCTTC,CASSLAVGAPTYNEQFF
-,TRBV3-1/TRBV3-2,TRBD2,17,TRBJ2-7,TGTGCCAGCAGCCAACCCTTCGGACTAGCGGGGGAGAGAGAGCAGTACTTC,CASSQPFGLAGEREQYF
-,TRBV18,-,16,TRBJ1-5,TGTGCCAGCTCACCTAGTTCGCAATATAGCAATCAGCCCCAGCATTTT,CASSPSSQYSNQPQHF
-,TRBV7-7,-,15,TRBJ2-2,TGTGCTAGCAGCTACCAGGGGATGGGCACCGGGGAGCTGTTTTTT,CASSYQGMGTGELFF
-,TRBV7-3,TRBD1,15,TRBJ1-1,TGTGCCAGCAGCTTAACGAGGGGGCTGAACACTGAAGCTTTCTTT,CASSLTRGLNTEAFF
-,TRBV18,-,13,TRBJ2-1,TGTGCCAGCCTTTGGCAGGGGCGCAATGAGCAGTTCTTC,CASLWQGRNEQFF
-,TRBV12-3/TRBV12-4,-,11,TRBJ1-2,TGTGCCAGCAGTTTATTTGGCGGCTACACCTTC,CASSLFGGYTF
-,TRBV2,-,18,TRBJ2-3,TGTGCCAGCAGTGAAGCTCTTACTCCGGGCCGGGGGATCAATACGCAGTATTTT,CASSEALTPGRGINTQYF
-,TRBV10-3,-,14,TRBJ1-5,TGTGCCACCTCTCAACAGGGAGGGGATCAGCCCCAGCATTTT,CATSQQGGDQPQHF
-,TRBV7-9,-,11,TRBJ1-1,TGTGCCAGCAGCTTCCTCCCTGAAGCTTTCTTT,CASSFLPEAFF
-,TRBV2,TRBD1,14,TRBJ1-4,TGTGCCAGCAGTCACAGGGGCCGCAATGAAAAACTGTTTTTT,CASSHRGRNEKLFF
-,TRBV5-1,TRBD2,15,TRBJ2-7,TGCGCCAGCAGCTTGAGGGCTAGCGGAACCTACGAGCAGTACTTC,CASSLRASGTYEQYF
-,TRBV4-3,TRBD1,16,TRBJ1-1,TGCGCCAGCAGCCATACAGCGGGACAGGGGAACACTGAAGCTTTCTTT,CASSHTAGQGNTEAFF
once,TRBV19,-,14,TRBJ2-7,TGTGCCAGTAGTCTGCGCGTGAGCTCCTACGAGCAGTACTTC,CASSLRVSSYEQYF